A selection of T cell receptor beta chains follows, all from one sample in a study of post-analysis software for immune sequencing data. TCRdb recomputed calls from the PCR reads with MiXCR, one row per CDR3 protein. Found here are almost 700,000 distinct CDR3 sequences, around 64% of them singletons; the top ten hold around 11%. The sequencing sample was made of blood. The source of these receptors is a girl under 10 years old with multiple sclerosis. CDR3s include the opening cysteine and the closing phenylalanine or tryptophan. A D gene is named only where the DNA matches it firmly. Size values are once, few and many counts, or a class for expanded clones, and some rows have none.

j_gene: TRBJ1-2
v_gene: TRBV4-3
abundance: few
d_gene: TRBD1
CDR3nt: TGCGCCAGCAGCAGGGGACAGGGGAGGCATGGCTACACCTTC
CDR3aa: CASSRGQGRHGYTF

j_gene: TRBJ2-5
v_gene: TRBV28
abundance: few
d_gene: NA
CDR3nt: TGTGCCAGCTTAACAGGGAAATTGCGCGAGACCCAGTACTTC
CDR3aa: CASLTGKLRETQYF

j_gene: TRBJ2-1
v_gene: TRBV12-3/TRBV12-4
abundance: few
d_gene: NA
CDR3nt: TGTGCCAGCAGTCACGGGACCCGAACGAACGATGAGCAGTTCTTC
CDR3aa: CASSHGTRTNDEQFF

j_gene: TRBJ2-7
v_gene: TRBV5-6
abundance: NA
d_gene: TRBD1
CDR3nt: TGTGCCAGCAGCTTGGATCGGACAGGGGGATACGAGCAGTACTTC
CDR3aa: CASSLDRTGGYEQYF

j_gene: TRBJ2-3
v_gene: TRBV7-7
abundance: NA
d_gene: NA
CDR3nt: TGTGCTAGCAGCTTAAGGGACGGCTATACGCAGTATTTT
CDR3aa: CASSLRDGYTQYF

j_gene: TRBJ2-7
v_gene: TRBV29-1
abundance: few
d_gene: NA
CDR3nt: TGCAGCGTTCTTGGAAACTACGAGCAGTACTTC
CDR3aa: CSVLGNYEQYF

j_gene: TRBJ1-1
v_gene: TRBV2
abundance: NA
d_gene: TRBD1
CDR3nt: TGTGCCAGCAAGATAGGGGTACGGGACAGGGTTACTGAAGCTTTCTTT
CDR3aa: CASKIGVRDRVTEAFF

j_gene: TRBJ2-5
v_gene: TRBV6-7
abundance: once
d_gene: NA
CDR3nt: TGTGCCAGCAGTTACTCGATCCCCCCAGGGGAGACCCAGTACTTC
CDR3aa: CASSYSIPPGETQYF

j_gene: TRBJ2-5
v_gene: TRBV5-5
abundance: NA
d_gene: NA
CDR3nt: TGTGCCAGCAGCCGCGCACAAGAGACCCAGTACTTC
CDR3aa: CASSRAQETQYF

j_gene: TRBJ2-1
v_gene: TRBV5-8
abundance: NA
d_gene: TRBD1
CDR3nt: TGTGCCAGCAGCGCCTGGACAGGGATCTCCTACAATGAGCAGTTCTTC
CDR3aa: CASSAWTGISYNEQFF

j_gene: TRBJ2-3
v_gene: TRBV5-1
abundance: once
d_gene: NA
CDR3nt: TGCGCCAGCAGCTTGGTCCCCCAAACAGATACGCAGTATTTT
CDR3aa: CASSLVPQTDTQYF

j_gene: TRBJ2-1
v_gene: TRBV5-1
abundance: NA
d_gene: NA
CDR3nt: TGCGCCAGCAGCTTGGTGCAGGTCGATGAGCAGTTCTTC
CDR3aa: CASSLVQVDEQFF

j_gene: TRBJ2-7
v_gene: TRBV6-6
abundance: NA
d_gene: NA
CDR3nt: TGTGCCAGCACCCCTGGGACAAGAGGTTACGAGCAGTACTTC
CDR3aa: CASTPGTRGYEQYF

j_gene: TRBJ1-2
v_gene: TRBV20-1
abundance: NA
d_gene: NA
CDR3nt: TGCAGTGCTAGAGATATGGTTTCTGGTGGCTACACCTTC
CDR3aa: CSARDMVSGGYTF

j_gene: TRBJ2-1
v_gene: TRBV6-2/TRBV6-3
abundance: NA
d_gene: TRBD1
CDR3nt: TGTGCCGGCAGTCCCGGGACAGGGGTATACAATGAGCAGTTCTTC
CDR3aa: CAGSPGTGVYNEQFF

j_gene: TRBJ2-7
v_gene: TRBV29-1
abundance: few
d_gene: NA
CDR3nt: TGCAGCGTTTACAGGGAAGGCTACGAGCAGTACTTC
CDR3aa: CSVYREGYEQYF

j_gene: TRBJ2-1
v_gene: TRBV20-1
abundance: NA
d_gene: NA
CDR3nt: TGCAGTGCTTCCTACCGGGAAGAGGCGTTCTTC
CDR3aa: CSASYREEAFF

j_gene: TRBJ1-2
v_gene: TRBV5-1
abundance: few
d_gene: TRBD1
CDR3nt: TGCGCCAGCAGCGGCACAGGGGAGTATGGCTACACCTTC
CDR3aa: CASSGTGEYGYTF

j_gene: TRBJ1-5
v_gene: TRBV7-9
abundance: NA
d_gene: NA
CDR3nt: TGTGCCAGCAGCGGCAGGGATGGGCAGCCCCAGCATTTT
CDR3aa: CASSGRDGQPQHF

j_gene: TRBJ1-2
v_gene: TRBV10-3
abundance: NA
d_gene: NA
CDR3nt: TGTGCCACCCGCGTATCAGGAACCGTTAACTATGGCTACACCTTC
CDR3aa: CATRVSGTVNYGYTF

j_gene: TRBJ2-3
v_gene: TRBV28
abundance: NA
d_gene: TRBD2
CDR3nt: TGTGCCAGCAGTCCACCCACACGACTAGCGGGGGGGGGCACAGATACGCAGTATTTT
CDR3aa: CASSPPTRLAGGGTDTQYF

j_gene: TRBJ2-7
v_gene: TRBV5-1
abundance: NA
d_gene: NA
CDR3nt: TGCGCCAGCAGCTCCGGCAGAGTCTACGAGCAGTACTTC
CDR3aa: CASSSGRVYEQYF

j_gene: TRBJ1-2
v_gene: TRBV7-9
abundance: few
d_gene: NA
CDR3nt: TGTGCCAGCAGCTTACTCGGGGGCGACTATGGCTACACCTTC
CDR3aa: CASSLLGGDYGYTF

j_gene: TRBJ2-3
v_gene: TRBV20-1
abundance: NA
d_gene: TRBD2
CDR3nt: TGCAGTGCCGTAGCGGGAGCGAACACAGATACGCAGTATTTT
CDR3aa: CSAVAGANTDTQYF

j_gene: TRBJ2-1
v_gene: TRBV5-1
abundance: NA
d_gene: NA
CDR3nt: TGCGCCAGCAGCTGGGGGATCGGCCGATTGGACAATGAGCAGTTCTTC
CDR3aa: CASSWGIGRLDNEQFF

j_gene: TRBJ2-7
v_gene: TRBV7-9
abundance: NA
d_gene: NA
CDR3nt: TGTGCCAGCAGACCCGTACTAGTATACGAGCAGTACTTC
CDR3aa: CASRPVLVYEQYF